One and the same sample provided the 30 T cell receptor beta chains below, sequenced in a study of cytomegalovirus exposure and HLA in healthy donors (dated by TCRdb to the late 2010s). Library preparation was by the immunoSEQ multiplex PCR assay. For the multiplex PCR, a mixture combining 60 forward primers for TCR Vbeta segments and 13 reverse primers for TCR Jbeta segments was used. TCRdb re-hosts the immuneACCESS table, in-frame sequences only. Its copies lack some clones; in the studies checked, an unresolved V gene accounts for under half of them, and the cause for the rest is not known. Within this sample are fewer than 200,000 clones, with 81% of them counted one time only. The top ten hold 3.4% of the sample. The material sequenced was PBMCs. The receptors here all came from a man aged 35 to 55 in good health and CMV-seropositive.

The rearrangement uses TRBV5-1 and TRBJ2-7; tentative D call: TRBD1 (6 bases). CDR3 length equals 14 residues. In germline, CDR1 is SGHRS, CDR2 YFSETQ. V was trimmed by 3 bases and J by 3 bases, leaving 13 bases between them. CDR3 bases: TGCGCCAGCAGCTACCCCGGACAGAGCTACGAGCAGTACTTC. This sequence encodes CASSYPGQSYEQYF.

The V and J genes are TRBV6-1 and TRBJ1-4, with D maybe TRBD1 (6 bases). The length of the CDR3 is 14 residues. Germline lookup yields CDR1 MNHNS and CDR2 SASEGT. V was shortened by 3 bases and J by 8 bases, with 13 bases between the two germline ends. The CDR3 region has the DNA TGTGCCAGCAGTGATCTGGGGGCCGGGGAAAAACTGTTTTTT. Protein product: CASSDLGAGEKLFF.

This clone has just a few counts. J is TRBJ1-1 and V is TRBV4-1; TRBD1 agrees at 7 bases. Trimming took 0 bases from V and 3 from J; bases not matched to a gene: 4. The CDR3 contains 15 residues. Germline V gene sequence: CDR1 MGHRA, CDR2 YSYEKL. CDR3 protein: CASSQEGQVYTEAFF. CDR3 DNA sequence: TGCGCCAGCAGCCAAGAAGGACAGGTTTACACTGAAGCTTTCTTT.

V is TRBV4-2 and J is TRBJ1-1; possibly TRBD1 for D (5 bases). V lost 1 base, J lost 5 bases, and 14 bases lay in between. This CDR3 has 15 amino acids. Germline V lookup: CDR1 LGHNA, CDR2 YNFKEQ. Written as DNA, the CDR3 is TGTGCCAGCAGCCAAGGCGGCAGGGCGGGGACTGAAGCTTTCTTT. This encodes CASSQGGRAGTEAFF.

Remarks on this clone: In the same sample, other DNA sequences code for this CDR3. The V call is TRBV29-1, the J call TRBJ2-3; 16 nucleotides line up with TRBD2. The CDR3 contains 16 residues. After removal of 4 bases from V and 5 bases from J, the junction contained 6 bases not matched to a gene. Germline lookup yields CDR1 SQVTM and CDR2 ANQGSEA. The CDR3 is CSVVPGTSGGGDTQYF. The CDR3 DNA reads TGCAGCGTTGTCCCCGGGACTAGCGGGGGGGGAGATACGCAGTATTTT.

This clone was detected only once. Other DNA sequences in the sample encode the same CDR3. The chain uses TRBV27 and TRBJ1-6; D ambiguous. There are 15 residues in the CDR3. V was clipped by 3 bases and J by 0 bases, with 6 bases between them. Germline CDR1 MNHEY, CDR2 SMNVEV (reference sequence). CDR3 amino acids: CASSFTGSYNSPLHF. CDR3 bases: TGTGCCAGCAGTTTTACGGGCTCCTATAATTCACCCCTCCACTTT.

J is TRBJ1-2 and V is TRBV28; the D is unclear. The CDR3 totals 15 residues. Germline CDR1 and CDR2: MDHEN and SYDVKM. The ends were cut back, 10 bases at V and 1 base at J, with 19 bases in the middle. The CDR3 is CAITPGYENNYGYTF. DNA for the CDR3: TGTGCCATCACCCCCGGTTACGAGAATAACTATGGCTACACCTTC.

This chain uses TRBV11-3 with TRBJ2-1; 13 bases match TRBD2. This CDR3 is 20 amino acids long. Germline loops: CDR1 SGHNT, CDR2 YENEEA. V shed 5 bases, J shed 4 bases, and the junction held 17 bases outside the gene matches. CDR3 residues: CASSGGGLGTSGNSYNEQFF. Written as DNA, the CDR3 is TGTGCCAGCAGCGGCGGGGGGCTTGGGACTAGCGGGAATTCGTACAATGAGCAGTTCTTC.

This chain joins TRBV10-1 and TRBJ2-1; D uncertain. Germline assignment: CDR1 WNHNN and CDR2 SYGVQD (reference sequence). This CDR3 spans 13 amino acids. Trimming cost V 4 bases and J 2 bases, with 6 bases left between them. The DNA of the CDR3 is TGCGCCAGCAGTGTGGCAACCTACAATGAGCAGTTCTTC. Its translation is CASSVATYNEQFF.

This clone turned up a few times. The V and J genes are TRBV5-4 and TRBJ2-1; 11 bases match TRBD2. The CDR3 has 15 amino acids. Germline CDR1 is SGHNT and CDR2 is YYREEE (reference sequence). V dropped 4 bases and J dropped 9; count of bases not matched to a gene: 9. Here the CDR3 reads CASSRGLAEDSEQFF. Written as DNA, the CDR3 is TGTGCCAGCAGCAGGGGACTAGCGGAAGATAGTGAGCAGTTCTTC.

J is TRBJ2-3 and V is TRBV28; 9 bases align to TRBD2. Germline CDR1 MDHEN, CDR2 SYDVKM. Trimming removed 7 bases from V and 1 base from J; junction bases left unmatched: 0. The CDR3 has 13 amino acids. The CDR3 DNA reads TGTGCCAGCATAGCGGGAGGCACAGATACGCAGTATTTT. Amino acids: CASIAGGTDTQYF. Full variable domain (outside the CDR3, taken from reference TRBV28 and TRBJ2-3): DVKVTQSSRYLVKRTGEKVFLECVQDMDHENMFWYRQDPGLGLRLIYFSYDVKMKEKGDIPEGYSVSREKKERFSLILESASTNQTSMYLCASIAGGTDTQYFGPGTRLTVL.

This rearrangement joins TRBV16 to TRBJ1-1; D unclear. This CDR3 region has 14 residues. In germline, CDR1 is KGHSY, CDR2 FQNENV. The V end lost 0 bases, the J end lost 3 bases, and 8 bases lay between the germline ends. The CDR3 DNA reads TGTGCCAGCAGCCAATCGGGTCAGGACACTGAAGCTTTCTTT. It codes for CASSQSGQDTEAFF.

The chain recombines TRBV21-1 with TRBJ1-1; the table names TRBD1, a call not compared with the DNA. TRBV21-1 is designated a pseudogene. The CDR3 totals 13 residues. CDR3 protein: CASSKPRNTEAFF. The CDR3 DNA is TGTGCCAGCAGCAAACCCAGGAACACTGAAGCTTTCTTT.

V and J are TRBV6-5 and TRBJ1-6, with 7 bases matching TRBD1. The CDR3 spans 16 residues. J was trimmed by 7 bases and V by 4 bases; bases with no gene match: 10. In germline, CDR1 is MNHEY, CDR2 SVGAGI. CDR3: CASSSPTGPLNSPLHF. CDR3 sequence (DNA): TGTGCCAGCAGTTCGCCGACAGGGCCTTTGAATTCACCCCTCCACTTT.

This clone showed up just once. The gene calls are TRBV7-8 and TRBJ2-2; 8 bases map to TRBD2. Germline-derived CDR1 and CDR2 are SGHVS and FQNEAQ. Trimming cost V 6 bases and J 5 bases; bases outside gene matches: 11. CDR3 length: 16 residues. CDR3: CASRGSSGSLTGELFF. The CDR3, as DNA: TGTGCCAGCAGGGGGTCAAGCGGGAGTCTGACCGGGGAGCTGTTTTTT.

The chain has TRBV7-2 and TRBJ2-1, with 9 positions matching TRBD2. The V gene end was trimmed by 5 bases and the J gene end by 0 bases; junction bases not matched to a gene: 5. Germline loops: CDR1 SGHTA, CDR2 FQGNSA. CDR3 length: 16 amino acids. The CDR3 region has the DNA TGTGCCAGCAGCCCTAGCGGGACGGGCTCCTACAATGAGCAGTTCTTC. Protein product: CASSPSGTGSYNEQFF.

V usage is TRBV4-1 and J usage is TRBJ2-5; the D gene is possibly TRBD2 (5 bases). This CDR3 has 15 amino acids. Trimming took 0 bases from V and 2 from J, leaving 10 bases between them. The germline V gene has CDR1 MGHRA and CDR2 YSYEKL. The CDR3 region has the DNA TGCGCCAGCAGCCAAGAGTCGGGGTGGCAAGAGACCCAGTACTTC. It encodes CASSQESGWQETQYF.

The chain uses TRBV6-5 and TRBJ1-1, with no clear D. The CDR3 has 13 amino acids. Trimming removed 2 bases from V and 1 base from J, with 5 bases in between. The germline gives CDR1 MNHEY, CDR2 SVGAGI. DNA of the CDR3: TGTGCCAGCAGTTACGAGGAGAACACTGAAGCTTTCTTT. Its translation: CASSYEENTEAFF.

The chain has TRBV7-9 and TRBJ1-4; TRBD1 aligns across 8 bases. The CDR3 spans 19 residues. V dropped 0 bases and J dropped 0; count of bases not matched to a gene: 9. Germline CDR1 and CDR2: SEHNR and FQNEAQ (reference sequence). Here the CDR3 reads CASSLARQGIGATNEKLFF. CDR3 in DNA: TGTGCCAGCAGCTTAGCCCGACAGGGGATAGGGGCAACTAATGAAAAACTGTTTTTT.

The rearrangement links TRBV5-1 to TRBJ2-5; D is unresolved. Trimming removed 2 bases from V and 5 bases from J, with 13 bases in between. CDR3 length: 14 amino acids. The V gene's germline CDR1 is SGHRS and CDR2 YFSETQ. The CDR3 loop reads CASSFGRHRETQYF. The DNA of the CDR3 is TGCGCCAGCAGCTTTGGTAGACACCGGGAGACCCAGTACTTC. Full variable domain (outside the CDR3, taken from reference TRBV5-1 and TRBJ2-5): KAGVTQTPRYLIKTRGQQVTLSCSPISGHRSVSWYQQTPGQGLQFLFEYFSETQRNKGNFPGRFSGRQFSNSRSEMNVSTLELGDSALYLCASSFGRHRETQYFGPGTRLLVL.

The rearrangement links TRBV6-1 to TRBJ2-5, with D maybe TRBD2 (6 bases). Gene TRBJ2-7 matches the end of the DNA better, so the J call may be wrong. Germline V gene data show CDR1 as MNHNS and CDR2 as SASEGT. CDR3 length: 15 amino acids. The CDR3: CASSELMGLSYEQYF. The CDR3 DNA follows: TGTGCCAGCAGTGAATTGATGGGACTCTCCTACGAGCAGTACTTC.

This chain uses TRBV27 with TRBJ1-6; 7 bases agree with TRBD1. The germline CDR1 and CDR2 sequences are MNHEY and SMNVEV (reference sequence). With 6 bases clipped from V and 8 bases from J, the junction kept 10 bases outside the gene matches. The CDR3 spans 15 residues. CDR3 region: CASSSWSQGDSPLHF. CDR3 nucleotides: TGTGCCAGCAGCTCCTGGTCCCAGGGGGATTCACCCCTCCACTTT.

With respect to this clone: Different DNA sequences within this sample yield the same CDR3. V gene TRBV4-1 combines with J gene TRBJ2-7; D is unclear. This CDR3 has 13 amino acids. Trimming took 0 bases from V and 3 from J, leaving 6 bases between them. CDR1 and CDR2 from the germline V gene are MGHRA and YSYEKL. This CDR3 reads CASSQESGYEQYF. DNA for the CDR3: TGCGCCAGCAGCCAAGAGTCAGGCTACGAGCAGTACTTC.

V and J are TRBV28 and TRBJ1-3; D is ambiguous. CDR3 size: 16 residues. V lost 6 bases and J lost 5, with 20 bases in between. Looked up from germline, CDR1 is MDHEN and CDR2 is SYDVKM. Here the CDR3 reads CASRAGGEIRRNTIYF. The CDR3 nucleotides read TGTGCCAGCAGGGCGGGCGGGGAAATCCGAAGAAACACCATATATTTT.

The J gene is TRBJ2-7, the V gene TRBV18; TRBD2 might be the D (5 bases). The germline V and J ends were trimmed by 1 base and 6 bases, with 10 bases remaining between them. CDR1 is KGHSH, CDR2 LQKENI, per germline. This CDR3 is 13 amino acids long. CDR3 sequence (DNA): TGTGCCAGCTCACCACATGCAGCGGCCGAGCAGTACTTC. Translating gives CASSPHAAAEQYF.

The rearrangement joins TRBV23-1 to TRBJ2-7, with 10 bases aligning to TRBD1. TRBV23-1 is designated an ORF whose function remains uncertain. The length of the CDR3 is 15 residues. With 4 bases clipped from V and 4 bases from J, the junction kept 7 bases outside the gene matches. The CDR3 nucleotides read TGCGCCAGCAGTCCCTCGGGACAGGGGAGATACGAGCAGTACTTC. Residues: CASSPSGQGRYEQYF.

The V call is TRBV28, the J call TRBJ2-5; 7 bases align to TRBD2. Germline V gene sequence: CDR1 MDHEN, CDR2 SYDVKM. The CDR3 sequence is 13 residues long. Trimming at V came to 7 bases and at J to 5 bases, leaving 7 bases not matched to a gene. CDR3 amino acids: CASISAGTETQYF. CDR3 DNA sequence: TGTGCCAGCATCTCAGCGGGAACCGAGACCCAGTACTTC.

The gene calls are TRBV7-2 and TRBJ1-5, with D possibly being TRBD1 (6 bases). Trimming stripped 3 bases from V and 6 bases from J, with 9 bases between. Per the germline V gene, CDR1 is SGHTA and CDR2 is FQGNSA. This CDR3 is built from 13 residues. The DNA for the CDR3 is TGTGCCAGCAGCTTTCGAGGGGGTCAGCCCCAGCATTTT. Protein product: CASSFRGGQPQHF.

This CDR3 is CASSLNRPGAGELFF. In DNA form, the CDR3 reads TGCGCCAGCAGCTTAAACAGGCCGGGGGCCGGGGAGCTGTTTTTT. The chain has TRBV5-1 and TRBJ2-2, with TRBD2 as a possible D gene (6 bases). V lost 2 bases to trimming and J lost 6 bases, with 14 bases between them. CDR1 is SGHRS and CDR2 is YFSETQ in the germline V gene. CDR3 length: 15 amino acids.

This clone appeared a few times. V usage is TRBV7-9 and J usage is TRBJ1-5; a possible D gene is TRBD1 (6 bases). Germline CDR1 is SEHNR and CDR2 is FQNEAQ (reference sequence). The CDR3 consists of 15 residues. Between the trimmed V and J ends, which lost 3 bases and 5 bases, there was a span of 14 bases. The CDR3 nucleotides are TGTGCCAGCAGCTTGAGGGGGACAAGCGATCAGCCCCAGCATTTT. Protein product: CASSLRGTSDQPQHF.